Sequencing of this T cell receptor (beta chain) was carried out in a study of blood T cell repertoires in COVID-19. Study details: Acute and convalescent COVID-19 samples came from the United States, Italy and Spain. T cells, B-cell-depleted T cells, or PBMCs provided the cDNA or gDNA that served as material.

This CDR3 comprises 13 residues. V was shortened by 4 bases and J by 5 bases, with 11 bases between the two germline ends. As handled by the study authors: Estimated nucleated cell counts came from reference gene primer amplification. Here immunoSEQ multiplex PCR was the method, and the copy in TCRdb shows in-frame clones only, minus some. From that table come the V and J calls and clone size; the DNA was used to work out D and trimming. The sample gives fewer than 85,000 clones, about 70% of which show up once; 22% is in the top ten. The sequencing input was peripheral blood. V is TRBV12-3 or TRBV12-4 and J is TRBJ2-5; D may be TRBD2 (6 bases). The TCR comes from a man in his sixties with acute or convalescent COVID-19. CDR3 region: CASSSSAGETQYF. The CDR3, as DNA: TGTGCCAGCAGTTCTAGCGCGGGGGAGACCCAGTACTTC.